The entry below describes one TCR beta chain. This entry comes from a study of T cell changes during pregnancy in multiple sclerosis. The repertoire was sequenced with immunoSEQ multiplex PCR; TCRdb's copy has only in-frame clones and lacks some. The data contain some 76,000 clones, around nine tenths of them seen just once; the ten biggest clones take up under 0.3%. The CDR3 spans 17 residues. Germline CDR1 MNHEY, CDR2 SMNVEV (reference sequence). J was trimmed by 0 bases and V by 4 bases; bases with no gene match: 12. This sample comprised CD4+ T cells from peripheral blood mononuclear cells, obtained after pregnancy. This chain connects TRBV27 to TRBJ2-7; 7 bases match TRBD2. This sequence originates from a female donor with multiple sclerosis, enrolled in a pregnancy study. CDR3 bases: TGTGCCAGCAGTTCTCCCTCTTCTAGCGGTAGCTCCTACGAGCAGTACTTC. As protein: CASSSPSSSGSSYEQYF.